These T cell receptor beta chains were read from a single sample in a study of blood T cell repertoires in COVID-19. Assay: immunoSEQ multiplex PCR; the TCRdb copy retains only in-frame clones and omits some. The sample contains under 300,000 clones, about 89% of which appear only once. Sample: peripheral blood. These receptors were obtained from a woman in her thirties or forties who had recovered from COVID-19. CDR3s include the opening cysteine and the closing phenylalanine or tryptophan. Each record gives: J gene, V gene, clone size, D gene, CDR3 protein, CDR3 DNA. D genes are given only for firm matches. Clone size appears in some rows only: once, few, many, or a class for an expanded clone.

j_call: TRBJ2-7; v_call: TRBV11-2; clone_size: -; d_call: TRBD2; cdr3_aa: CASSLGWEGEQYF; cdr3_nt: TGTGCCAGCAGCTTAGGATGGGAGGGCGAGCAGTACTTC
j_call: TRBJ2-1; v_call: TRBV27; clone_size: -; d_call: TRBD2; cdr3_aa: CASTPTSRRGTEQFF; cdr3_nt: TGTGCCAGCACCCCGACTAGCCGGAGGGGTACTGAGCAGTTCTTC
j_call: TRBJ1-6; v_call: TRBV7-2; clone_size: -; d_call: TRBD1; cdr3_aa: CASSAGTGKAYNSPLHF; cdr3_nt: TGTGCCAGCAGCGCAGGGACAGGGAAAGCCTATAATTCACCCCTCCACTTT
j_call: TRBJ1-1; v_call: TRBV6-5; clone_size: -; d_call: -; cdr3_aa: CASTGVGTEAFF; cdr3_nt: TGTGCCAGCACCGGGGTTGGCACTGAAGCTTTCTTT
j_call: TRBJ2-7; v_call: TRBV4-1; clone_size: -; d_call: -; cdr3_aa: CASSQGTHETYEQYF; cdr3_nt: TGCGCCAGCAGCCAAGGGACTCATGAAACCTACGAGCAGTACTTC
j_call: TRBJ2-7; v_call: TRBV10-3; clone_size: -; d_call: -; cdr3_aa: CAISDGRSVEEQYF; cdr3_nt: TGTGCCATCAGTGATGGGAGGAGCGTGGAGGAGCAGTACTTC
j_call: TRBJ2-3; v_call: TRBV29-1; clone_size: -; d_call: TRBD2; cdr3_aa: CSGIGLAGATDTQYF; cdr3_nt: TGCAGCGGGATCGGACTAGCGGGAGCGACAGATACGCAGTATTTT
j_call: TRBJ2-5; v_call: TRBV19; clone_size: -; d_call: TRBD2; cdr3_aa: CASHNGAGGPETQYF; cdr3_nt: TGTGCCAGTCACAATGGGGCGGGAGGGCCAGAGACCCAGTACTTC
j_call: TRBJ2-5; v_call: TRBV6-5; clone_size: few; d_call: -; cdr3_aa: CASSYDSLGETQYF; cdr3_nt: TGTGCCAGCAGTTACGACTCCCTCGGAGAGACCCAGTACTTC
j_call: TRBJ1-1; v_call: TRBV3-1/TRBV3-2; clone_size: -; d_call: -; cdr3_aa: CASSQFGGTTEAFF; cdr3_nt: TGTGCCAGCAGCCAATTTGGGGGGACCACTGAAGCTTTCTTT